A single sample is the source of the 14 T cell receptor beta chains below, sequenced in a study of blood T cell repertoires in COVID-19. Using immunoSEQ multiplex PCR, the repertoire was profiled, and TCRdb retains in-frame clones only, with some absent. In the table there are about 69,000 clones, 84% of which are singletons. Sequencing was carried out using peripheral blood. These TCRs come from a man in his fifties with COVID-19, enrolled during active disease.

This clone appeared a single time. This chain uses TRBV6-5 with TRBJ1-1; D is uncertain. V gave up 2 bases and J gave up 4 bases, with 8 bases separating them. Germline V CDR1 and CDR2: MNHEY, SVGAGI. The CDR3 spans 13 residues. The CDR3 bases are TGTGCCAGCAGTTACGACGGGTTCACTGAAGCTTTCTTT. Amino acid sequence: CASSYDGFTEAFF.

This chain joins TRBV19 and TRBJ2-6, with D tentatively TRBD1 (5 bases). This CDR3 contains 17 residues. V dropped 2 bases and J dropped 1 base, with 12 bases sitting between them. CDR1 is LNHDA and CDR2 is SQIVND in the germline V gene (reference sequence). The CDR3 is CASSIQGLGSGANVLTF. CDR3 nucleotide sequence: TGTGCCAGTAGTATACAGGGTTTAGGGTCTGGGGCCAACGTCCTGACTTTC.

The gene calls are TRBV6-5 and TRBJ2-7; D perhaps matches TRBD1 (6 bases). The germline V gene encodes CDR1 MNHEY and CDR2 SVGAGI. The CDR3 contains 13 residues. V lost 4 bases to trimming and J lost 3 bases, with 10 bases between them. Written as DNA, the CDR3 is TGTGCCAGCAGTTCGGGACATATCTACGAGCAGTACTTC. Translated: CASSSGHIYEQYF.

The chain carries TRBV2 and TRBJ2-3; TRBD1 might be the D (5 bases). Germline lookup yields CDR1 SNHLY and CDR2 FYNNEI. V lost 8 bases, J lost 3 bases, and 15 bases lay in between. The CDR3 has 14 amino acids. This CDR3 is CASSGLTVTDTQYF. CDR3 nucleotides: TGTGCCAGCTCAGGCCTGACAGTTACAGATACGCAGTATTTT.

V and J are TRBV2 and TRBJ1-5; TRBD1 matches at 7 bases. CDR3 length: 15 residues. CDR1 and CDR2 from the germline V gene are SNHLY and FYNNEI. With V trimmed by 6 bases and J by 0 bases, 5 bases remained unmatched. For the CDR3, the DNA is TGTGCCAGCAGGACAGGGATTAATAGCAATCAGCCCCAGCATTTT. Protein product: CASRTGINSNQPQHF.

The chain carries TRBV11-3 and TRBJ2-1, with 11 bases matching TRBD1. The J segment lost 7 bases and the V segment lost 4 bases, leaving 6 bases of the junction unmatched. The length of the CDR3 is 15 residues. CDR1 and CDR2 from the germline V gene are SGHNT and YENEEA. The CDR3 loop reads CASSSAGTGGNEQFF. Here the CDR3 DNA reads TGTGCCAGCAGCTCTGCTGGGACAGGGGGAAATGAGCAGTTCTTC. The full variable domain, rest sourced from reference TRBV11-3 and TRBJ2-1, is EAGVVQSPRYKIIEKKQPVAFWCNPISGHNTLYWYLQNLGQGPELLIRYENEEAVDDSQLPKDRFSAERLKGVDSTLKIQPAELGDSAVYLCASSSAGTGGNEQFFGPGTRLTVL.

A single count supports this clone. The chain has TRBV15 and TRBJ2-3, with 7 bases that match TRBD2. Trimming cost V 5 bases and J 4 bases; bases outside gene matches: 15. CDR3 length equals 17 residues. The germline CDR1 and CDR2 sequences are LNHNV and YYDKDF (reference sequence). The CDR3 reads CATSPPPVEGGADTQYF. The CDR3 DNA follows: TGTGCCACCAGCCCCCCCCCTGTTGAGGGAGGGGCAGATACGCAGTATTTT.

In its sample, this clone was seen once. The genes are TRBV6-6 and TRBJ1-6, with D uncertain. The CDR3 is 14 residues long. The V gene's germline CDR1 is MNHNY and CDR2 SVGAGI (reference sequence). Deletions cut 8 bases from V and 0 bases from J, with 8 bases between. CDR3 region: CASRPSSYNSPLHF. CDR3 nucleotides: TGTGCCAGCCGTCCGAGCTCCTATAATTCACCCCTCCACTTT.

V usage is TRBV6-5 and J usage is TRBJ2-1; tentative D call: TRBD2 (5 bases). The CDR3 contains 14 residues. Germline CDR1 is MNHEY and CDR2 is SVGAGI. The ends were cut back, 8 bases at V and 7 bases at J, with 18 bases in the middle. The CDR3 spells CASRIPIGDNEQFF. The CDR3 DNA follows: TGTGCCAGCCGCATCCCGATCGGGGATAATGAGCAGTTCTTC.

The rearrangement uses TRBV5-1 and TRBJ2-5; 7 nucleotides line up with TRBD1. This CDR3 comprises 16 residues. The ends lost 1 base at V and 5 bases at J; junction bases unmatched: 11. Per the germline V gene, CDR1 is SGHRS and CDR2 is YFSETQ. The CDR3 sequence is CASSLLRGPAPETQYF. In DNA, the CDR3 is TGCGCCAGCAGCTTGCTTAGGGGGCCAGCTCCGGAGACCCAGTACTTC. Variable domain in full (rest from reference TRBV5-1 and TRBJ2-5): KAGVTQTPRYLIKTRGQQVTLSCSPISGHRSVSWYQQTPGQGLQFLFEYFSETQRNKGNFPGRFSGRQFSNSRSEMNVSTLELGDSALYLCASSLLRGPAPETQYFGPGTRLLVL.

This chain links TRBV19 with TRBJ1-5; 10 bases line up with TRBD1. Germline V gives CDR1 LNHDA, CDR2 SQIVND (reference sequence). The V segment lost 5 bases and the J segment 4 bases; nucleotides outside the gene matches: 5. The CDR3 runs 15 residues. In DNA, the CDR3 is TGTGCCAGTAGTCCTAGGACAGGGGGGAATCAGCCCCAGCATTTT. Its protein is CASSPRTGGNQPQHF. The full variable domain, with the rest looked up from reference TRBV19 and TRBJ1-5, is DGGITQSPKYLFRKEGQNVTLSCEQNLNHDAMYWYRQDPGQGLRLIYYSQIVNDFQKGDIAEGYSVSREKKESFPLTVTSAQKNPTAFYLCASSPRTGGNQPQHFGDGTRLSIL.

In DNA form, the CDR3 reads TGTGCCAGCAGCGGACAGGGGGCGAATGGCTACACCTTC. Translating it yields CASSGQGANGYTF. V is TRBV9 and J is TRBJ1-2; 10 bases fit TRBD1. The CDR3 totals 13 residues. V trimming: 3 bases; J trimming: 6 bases; junction bases outside the gene matches: 2. Germline V gives CDR1 SGDLS, CDR2 YYNGEE.

The chain joins TRBV5-4 to TRBJ1-1, with TRBD1 as a possible D gene (5 bases). CDR1 and CDR2 from the germline V gene are SGHNT and YYREEE (reference sequence). V dropped 7 bases and J dropped 1 base, with 5 bases sitting between them. CDR3 length: 11 residues. The CDR3 region has the DNA TGTGCCAGCGGACAGAACACTGAAGCTTTCTTT. It yields the protein CASGQNTEAFF.

This clone was seen once. The rearrangement joins TRBV2 to TRBJ2-5, with 11 nucleotides matching TRBD2. V was clipped by 6 bases and J by 1 base; unmatched bases: 1. The CDR3 is 14 amino acids. CDR1 is SNHLY, CDR2 FYNNEI, per germline. The CDR3 DNA sequence: TGTGCCAGCAGGGGGACTAGCGGCCAAGAGACCCAGTACTTC. Its translation: CASRGTSGQETQYF. Full variable domain (outside the CDR3, taken from reference TRBV2 and TRBJ2-5): EPEVTQTPSHQVTQMGQEVILRCVPISNHLYFYWYRQILGQKVEFLVSFYNNEISEKSEIFDDQFSVERPDGSNFTLKIRSTKLEDSAMYFCASRGTSGQETQYFGPGTRLLVL.